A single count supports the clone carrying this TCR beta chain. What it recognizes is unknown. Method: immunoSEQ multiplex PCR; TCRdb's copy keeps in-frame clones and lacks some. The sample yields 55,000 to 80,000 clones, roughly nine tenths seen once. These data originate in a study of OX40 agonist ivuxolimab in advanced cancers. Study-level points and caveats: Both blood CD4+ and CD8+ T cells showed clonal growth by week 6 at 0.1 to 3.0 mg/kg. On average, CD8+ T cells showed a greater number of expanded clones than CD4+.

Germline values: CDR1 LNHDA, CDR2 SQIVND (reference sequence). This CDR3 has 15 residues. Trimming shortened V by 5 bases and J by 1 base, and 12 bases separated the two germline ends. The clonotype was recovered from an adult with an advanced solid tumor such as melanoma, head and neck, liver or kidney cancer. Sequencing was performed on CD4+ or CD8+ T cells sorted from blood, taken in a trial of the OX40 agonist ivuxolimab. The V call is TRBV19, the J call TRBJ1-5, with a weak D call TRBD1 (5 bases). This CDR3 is CASSSGQGSNQPQHF. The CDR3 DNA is TGTGCCAGTAGTTCCGGACAAGGGAGCAATCAGCCCCAGCATTTT. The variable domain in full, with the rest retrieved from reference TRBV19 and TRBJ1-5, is DGGITQSPKYLFRKEGQNVTLSCEQNLNHDAMYWYRQDPGQGLRLIYYSQIVNDFQKGDIAEGYSVSREKKESFPLTVTSAQKNPTAFYLCASSSGQGSNQPQHFGDGTRLSIL.